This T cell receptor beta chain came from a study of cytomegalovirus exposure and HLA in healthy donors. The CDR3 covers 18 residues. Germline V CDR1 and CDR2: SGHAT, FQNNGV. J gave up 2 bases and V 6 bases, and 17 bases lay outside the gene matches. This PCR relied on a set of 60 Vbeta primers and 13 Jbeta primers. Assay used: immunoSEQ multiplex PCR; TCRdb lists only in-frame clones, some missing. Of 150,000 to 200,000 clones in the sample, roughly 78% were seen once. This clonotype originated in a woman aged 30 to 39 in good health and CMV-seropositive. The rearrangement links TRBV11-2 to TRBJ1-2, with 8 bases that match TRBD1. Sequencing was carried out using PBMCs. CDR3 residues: CASRRPGTGPILNYGYTF. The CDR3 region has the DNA TGTGCCAGCAGACGACCCGGGACAGGTCCGATATTGAACTATGGCTACACCTTC.